This T cell receptor (beta chain) was profiled in a study of beta chain features in type 1 diabetes. Concerning this clone itself: The antigen is unknown. Other DNA sequences from this sample encode an identical CDR3 as well.

Expressed TCRB transcripts were sequenced, since all the RNA that had been isolated was reverse transcribed. It was found that naive, central memory and regulatory T cell samples averaged around 3.8 million reads. The table came from immunoSEQ multiplex PCR; TCRdb's copy has only in-frame clones and leaves some out. The sample consists of some 660,000 clones, over 12% of them appearing once. Study-level findings and limits: Shorter TCRB CDR3s, moderately but significantly so, marked every one of the four CD4+ subsets in Type 1 diabetes patients. A pattern of fewer insertions and more deletions at VDJ junctions was seen in type 1 diabetes patients.

CD4+ cells of the naive, central memory, regulatory and stem cell-like memory types were sorted via CD45RO/CCR7/CD25/CD127/CD95/CD27. The J segment lost 5 bases and the V segment lost 5 bases, leaving 6 bases of the junction unmatched. The CDR3 runs to 14 residues. Germline CDR1 and CDR2: SGHTA and FQGNSA. This chain connects TRBV7-2 to TRBJ2-5; the match to TRBD2 covers 9 bases. Sequenced input: naive CD4+ T cells from blood. The origin of this receptor is a man aged 18-30 years with type 1 diabetes. The CDR3, as DNA: TGTGCCAGCAGCCAGGGACTAGCTGGGGAGACCCAGTACTTC. The encoded protein is CASSQGLAGETQYF.